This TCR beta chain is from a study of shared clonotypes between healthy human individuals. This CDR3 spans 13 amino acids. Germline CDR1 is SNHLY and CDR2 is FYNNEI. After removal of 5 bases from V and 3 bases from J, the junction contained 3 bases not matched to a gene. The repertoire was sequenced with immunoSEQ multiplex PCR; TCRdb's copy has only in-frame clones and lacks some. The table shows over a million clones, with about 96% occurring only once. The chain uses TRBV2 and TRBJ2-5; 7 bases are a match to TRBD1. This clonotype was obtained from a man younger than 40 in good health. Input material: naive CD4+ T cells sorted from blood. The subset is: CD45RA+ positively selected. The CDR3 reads CASSTGTEETQYF. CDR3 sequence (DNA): TGTGCCAGCAGTACCGGGACAGAAGAGACCCAGTACTTC. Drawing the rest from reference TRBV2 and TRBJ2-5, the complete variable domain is EPEVTQTPSHQVTQMGQEVILRCVPISNHLYFYWYRQILGQKVEFLVSFYNNEISEKSEIFDDQFSVERPDGSNFTLKIRSTKLEDSAMYFCASSTGTEETQYFGPGTRLLVL.